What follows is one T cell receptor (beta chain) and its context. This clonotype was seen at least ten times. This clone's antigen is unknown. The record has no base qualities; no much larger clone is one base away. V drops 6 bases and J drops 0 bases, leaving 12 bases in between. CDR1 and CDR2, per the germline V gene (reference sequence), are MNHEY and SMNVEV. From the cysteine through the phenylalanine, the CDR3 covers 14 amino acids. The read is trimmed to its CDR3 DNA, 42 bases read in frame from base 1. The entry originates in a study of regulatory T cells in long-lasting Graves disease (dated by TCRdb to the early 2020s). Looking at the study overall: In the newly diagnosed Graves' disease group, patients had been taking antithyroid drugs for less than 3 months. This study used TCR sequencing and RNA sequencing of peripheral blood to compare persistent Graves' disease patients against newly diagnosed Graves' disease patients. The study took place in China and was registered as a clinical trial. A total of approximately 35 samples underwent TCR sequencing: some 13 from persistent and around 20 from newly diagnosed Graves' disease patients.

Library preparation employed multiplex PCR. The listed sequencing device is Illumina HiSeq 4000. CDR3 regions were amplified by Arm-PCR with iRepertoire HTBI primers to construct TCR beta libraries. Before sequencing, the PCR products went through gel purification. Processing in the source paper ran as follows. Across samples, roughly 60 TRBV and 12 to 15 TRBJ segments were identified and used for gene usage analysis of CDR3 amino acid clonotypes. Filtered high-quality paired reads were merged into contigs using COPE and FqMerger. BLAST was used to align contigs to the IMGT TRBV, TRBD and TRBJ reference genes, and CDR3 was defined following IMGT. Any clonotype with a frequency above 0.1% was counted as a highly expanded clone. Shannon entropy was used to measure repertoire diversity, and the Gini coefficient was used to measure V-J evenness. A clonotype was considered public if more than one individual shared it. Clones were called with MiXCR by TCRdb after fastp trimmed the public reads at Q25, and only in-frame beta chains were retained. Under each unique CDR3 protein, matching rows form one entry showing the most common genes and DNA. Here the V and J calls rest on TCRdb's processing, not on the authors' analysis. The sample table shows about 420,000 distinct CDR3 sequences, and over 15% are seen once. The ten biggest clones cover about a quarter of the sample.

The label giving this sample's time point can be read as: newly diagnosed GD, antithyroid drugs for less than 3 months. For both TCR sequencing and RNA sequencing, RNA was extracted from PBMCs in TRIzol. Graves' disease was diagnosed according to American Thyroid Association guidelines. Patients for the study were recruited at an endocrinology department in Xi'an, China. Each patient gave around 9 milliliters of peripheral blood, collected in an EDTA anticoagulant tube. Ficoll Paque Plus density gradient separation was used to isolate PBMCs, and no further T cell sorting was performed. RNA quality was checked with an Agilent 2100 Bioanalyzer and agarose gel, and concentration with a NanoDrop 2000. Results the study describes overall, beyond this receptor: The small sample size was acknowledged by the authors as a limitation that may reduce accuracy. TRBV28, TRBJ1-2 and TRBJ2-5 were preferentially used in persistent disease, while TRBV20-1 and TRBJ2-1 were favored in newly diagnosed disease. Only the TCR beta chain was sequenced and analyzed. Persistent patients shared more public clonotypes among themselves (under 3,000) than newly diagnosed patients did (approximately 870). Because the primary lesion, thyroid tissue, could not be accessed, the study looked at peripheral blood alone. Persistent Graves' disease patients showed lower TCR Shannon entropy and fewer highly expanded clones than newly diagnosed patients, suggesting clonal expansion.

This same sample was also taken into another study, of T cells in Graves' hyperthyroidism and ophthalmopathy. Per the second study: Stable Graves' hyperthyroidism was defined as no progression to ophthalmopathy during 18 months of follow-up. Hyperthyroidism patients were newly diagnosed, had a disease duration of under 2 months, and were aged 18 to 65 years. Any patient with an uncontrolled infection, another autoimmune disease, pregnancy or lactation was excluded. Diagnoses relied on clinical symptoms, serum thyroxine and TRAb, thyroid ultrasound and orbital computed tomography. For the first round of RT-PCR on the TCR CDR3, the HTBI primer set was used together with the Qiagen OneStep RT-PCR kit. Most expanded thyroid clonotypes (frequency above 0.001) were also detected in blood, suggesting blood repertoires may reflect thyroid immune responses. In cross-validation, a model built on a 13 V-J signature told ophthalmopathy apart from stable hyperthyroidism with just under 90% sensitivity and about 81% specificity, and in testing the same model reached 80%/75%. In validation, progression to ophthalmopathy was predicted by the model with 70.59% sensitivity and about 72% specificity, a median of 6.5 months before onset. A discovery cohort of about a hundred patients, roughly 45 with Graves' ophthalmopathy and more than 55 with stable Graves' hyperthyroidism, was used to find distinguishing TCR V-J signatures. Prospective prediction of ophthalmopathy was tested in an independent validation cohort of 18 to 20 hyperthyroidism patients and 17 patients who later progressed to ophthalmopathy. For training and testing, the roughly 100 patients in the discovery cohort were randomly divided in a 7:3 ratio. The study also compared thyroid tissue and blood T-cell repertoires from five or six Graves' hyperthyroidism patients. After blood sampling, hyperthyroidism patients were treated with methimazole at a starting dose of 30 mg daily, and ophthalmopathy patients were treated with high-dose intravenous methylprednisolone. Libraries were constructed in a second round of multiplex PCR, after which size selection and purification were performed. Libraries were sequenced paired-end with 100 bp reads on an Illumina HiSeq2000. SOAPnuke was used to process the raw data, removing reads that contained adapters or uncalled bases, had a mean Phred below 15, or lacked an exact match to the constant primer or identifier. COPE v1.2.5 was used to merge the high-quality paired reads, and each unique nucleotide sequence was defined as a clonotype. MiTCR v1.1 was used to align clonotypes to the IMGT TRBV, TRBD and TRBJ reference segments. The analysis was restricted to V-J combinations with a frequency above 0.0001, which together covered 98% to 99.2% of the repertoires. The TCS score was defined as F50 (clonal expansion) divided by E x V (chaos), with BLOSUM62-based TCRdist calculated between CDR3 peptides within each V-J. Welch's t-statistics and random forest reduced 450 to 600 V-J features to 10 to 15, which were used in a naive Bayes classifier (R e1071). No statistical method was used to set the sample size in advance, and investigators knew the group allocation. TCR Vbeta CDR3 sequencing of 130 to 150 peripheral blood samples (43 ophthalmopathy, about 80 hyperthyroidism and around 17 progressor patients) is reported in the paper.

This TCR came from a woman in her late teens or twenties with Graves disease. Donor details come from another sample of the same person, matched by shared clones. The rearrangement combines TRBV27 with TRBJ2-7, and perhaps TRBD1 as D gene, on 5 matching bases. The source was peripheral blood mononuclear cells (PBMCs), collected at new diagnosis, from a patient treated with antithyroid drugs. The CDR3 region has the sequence CASSPVTASYEQYF. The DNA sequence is TGTGCCAGCAGCCCAGTGACAGCCTCCTACGAGCAGTACTTC.